Below are 32 T cell receptor beta chains sequenced from a single sample in a study of OX40 agonist ivuxolimab in advanced cancers. To prepare the library, the immunoSEQ multiplex PCR assay was applied. Here the immuneACCESS table is served through TCRdb, limited to in-frame sequences with V and J called. Missing clones are a known gap in these copies; in checked studies unresolved V genes cover under half, and the rest lacks a known reason. The sample table shows around 64,000 clones, and approximately 90% are seen once. Jointly, the top ten make up 6% to 8% of the sample. This specimen consisted of CD4+ or CD8+ T cells sorted from blood, obtained in a trial of the OX40 agonist ivuxolimab. These receptors came from an adult with an advanced solid tumor such as melanoma, head and neck, liver or kidney cancer.

The rearrangement links TRBV7-9 to TRBJ2-5; 11 bases fit TRBD2. Gene TRBJ2-7 matches the end of the DNA better, so the J call may be wrong. Germline V gene data show CDR1 as SEHNR and CDR2 as FQNEAQ (reference sequence). The CDR3 has 15 amino acids. DNA of the CDR3: TGTGCCAGCAGCCACCGACTAGCGGGGATCTACGAGCAGTACTTC. Protein sequence: CASSHRLAGIYEQYF.

The chain links TRBV7-2 to TRBJ2-2, with 9 bases fitting TRBD2. The CDR3 is 16 residues long. V shed 1 base, J shed 4 bases, and the junction held 4 bases outside the gene matches. Germline CDR1 reads SGHTA; CDR2 reads FQGNSA. The CDR3 bases are TGTGCCAGCAGCTTAGTAGCGGGGGAACTCACCGGGGAGCTGTTTTTT. It is translated as CASSLVAGELTGELFF.

The chain recombines TRBV4-1 with TRBJ1-6; unclear D gene. V shed 6 bases and J shed 8 bases, with 8 bases lying between them. The V gene's germline CDR1 is MGHRA and CDR2 YSYEKL. This CDR3 spans 12 amino acids. The CDR3 DNA is TGCGCCAGCAGAAGCGGGGATTCACCCCTCCACTTT. Its translation: CASRSGDSPLHF.

The chain has TRBV6-5 and TRBJ1-2, with D perhaps TRBD1 (5 bases). The length of the CDR3 is 12 residues. CDR1 and CDR2 from the germline V gene are MNHEY and SVGAGI. The ends were cut back, 2 bases at V and 8 bases at J, with 9 bases in the middle. The DNA for the CDR3 is TGTGCCAGCAGTTACAACGACAGAGGCTACACCTTC. It is translated as CASSYNDRGYTF.

The chain carries TRBV7-6 and TRBJ1-1, with D unclear. This CDR3 has 14 residues. V shed 5 bases and J shed 4 bases, with 14 bases lying between them. Germline CDR1 and CDR2: SGHVS and FNYEAQ. CDR3 in DNA: TGTGCCAGCAGCCTTAAAGTAGGTGGCACTGAAGCTTTCTTT. It is translated as CASSLKVGGTEAFF.

V is TRBV6-5 and J is TRBJ2-7, with D perhaps matching TRBD2 (6 bases). The CDR3 is 12 amino acids. Germline loops: CDR1 MNHEY, CDR2 SVGAGI. Trimming removed 5 bases at V and 7 bases at J, with 12 bases between. In DNA, the CDR3 is TGTGCCAGCAGTCACGGAGGGGATGAGCAGTACTTC. Translated: CASSHGGDEQYF.

The chain combines TRBV7-2 with TRBJ2-7; TRBD1 is a possible D gene (6 bases). The ends were cut back, 6 bases at V and 3 bases at J, with 15 bases in the middle. CDR1 and CDR2 (germline): SGHTA, FQGNSA. The CDR3 contains 14 residues. Here the CDR3 reads CASSRWGQNYEQYF. DNA for the CDR3: TGTGCCAGCAGTCGATGGGGACAAAACTACGAGCAGTACTTC.

The chain carries TRBV6-6 and TRBJ2-7, with D maybe TRBD1 (6 bases). Germline CDR1 MNHNY, CDR2 SVGAGI (reference sequence). Trimming removed 5 bases from V and 3 bases from J, with 11 bases in between. The CDR3 spans 13 residues. The CDR3 sequence: CASSPGTNYEQYF. The CDR3 coding sequence is TGTGCCAGCAGTCCCGGGACAAACTACGAGCAGTACTTC.

This sequence joins TRBV9 and TRBJ1-2; the D gene is possibly TRBD1 (6 bases). The V end was cut by 6 bases, the J end by 4 bases, with 13 bases between. This CDR3 region has 13 residues. Germline CDR1 and CDR2: SGDLS and YYNGEE. The CDR3 nucleotides are TGTGCCAGCATGCGGGGGCAATCCTATGGCTACACCTTC. It yields the protein CASMRGQSYGYTF.

The chain employs TRBV27 and TRBJ1-2, with 9 bases that match TRBD1. There are 15 residues in the CDR3. Trimming at V came to 3 bases and at J to 6 bases, leaving 8 bases not matched to a gene. The V gene's germline CDR1 is MNHEY and CDR2 SMNVEV (reference sequence). The DNA of the CDR3 is TGTGCCAGCAGTTTTTCCGGGACAGGGAGTAATGGCTACACCTTC. The encoded protein is CASSFSGTGSNGYTF.

This clone was seen a few times. Mismatch with germline at one junction end may stem from a read error. The V gene is TRBV2, the J gene TRBJ1-5, with 7 bases identical to TRBD1. Germline V gene lookup returns CDR1 SNHLY and CDR2 FYNNEI. The CDR3 spans 13 residues. CDR3 DNA sequence: TGTGCCAGCCAGAACAGGGGCAACCAGCCCCAGCATTTT. Its translation is CASQNRGNQPQHF.

V and J are TRBV13 and TRBJ1-1; unclear D gene. Trimming removed 6 bases from V and 1 base from J, with 15 bases in between. CDR1 is PRHDT, CDR2 FYEKMQ, per germline (reference sequence). The CDR3 extends over 15 amino acids. CDR3 in DNA: TGTGCCAGCAGTGACCGGGCCACGCGGAACACTGAAGCTTTCTTT. It specifies CASSDRATRNTEAFF.

V is TRBV5-1 and J is TRBJ2-1, with a tentative D call TRBD2 (6 bases). This CDR3 spans 16 amino acids. The V gene's germline CDR1 is SGHRS and CDR2 YFSETQ. The germline V and J ends were trimmed by 0 bases and 0 bases, with 10 bases remaining between them. DNA for the CDR3: TGCGCCAGCAGCTTGGGGGGCGGGAACTCCTACAATGAGCAGTTCTTC. Translated: CASSLGGGNSYNEQFF.

The chain employs TRBV7-6 and TRBJ2-5, with D unclear. The germline V and J ends were trimmed by 1 base and 0 bases, with 6 bases remaining between them. Germline V gene lookup returns CDR1 SGHVS and CDR2 FNYEAQ. This CDR3 is 14 amino acids long. The CDR3 spells CASSLEVYQETQYF. DNA for the CDR3: TGTGCCAGCAGCTTAGAAGTGTACCAAGAGACCCAGTACTTC. The full variable domain, its missing parts supplied by reference TRBV7-6 and TRBJ2-5, is GAGVSQSPRYKVTKRGQDVALRCDPISGHVSLYWYRQALGQGPEFLTYFNYEAQQDKSGLPNDRFSAERPEGSISTLTIQRTEQRDSAMYRCASSLEVYQETQYFGPGTRLLVL.

The chain links TRBV7-6 to TRBJ2-2; D gene ambiguous. The CDR3 contains 14 residues. Trimming took 2 bases from V and 0 from J, leaving 4 bases between them. In germline, CDR1 is SGHVS, CDR2 FNYEAQ. CDR3 coding DNA: TGTGCCAGCAGCTTATTTTCGAACACCGGGGAGCTGTTTTTT. This translates into CASSLFSNTGELFF.

V and J are TRBV9 and TRBJ1-2; no firm D call. Looked up from germline, CDR1 is SGDLS and CDR2 is YYNGEE. Between the trimmed V and J ends, which lost 0 bases and 0 bases, there was a span of 9 bases. The CDR3 is 15 amino acids. CDR3 nucleotides: TGTGCCAGCAGCGTAGGCGGAGTAGCTAACTATGGCTACACCTTC. As protein: CASSVGGVANYGYTF.

This clone was found once. The chain combines TRBV11-2 with TRBJ2-7; TRBD2 aligns across 12 bases. The CDR3 has 14 residues. V dropped 2 bases and J dropped 5; count of bases not matched to a gene: 1. The germline V gene has CDR1 SGHAT and CDR2 FQNNGV. CDR3 sequence: CASSLLAGGDEQYF. The CDR3 nucleotides are TGTGCCAGCAGCTTACTAGCGGGGGGGGACGAGCAGTACTTC.

The chain joins TRBV5-6 to TRBJ1-3, with TRBD1 matching over 9 bases. CDR1 is SGHDT and CDR2 is YYEEEE in the germline V gene. The CDR3 sequence is 15 residues long. V shed 4 bases, J shed 1 base, and the junction held 3 bases outside the gene matches. Here the CDR3 reads CASSPGQGSGNTIYF. DNA of the CDR3: TGTGCCAGCAGCCCTGGACAGGGGTCTGGAAACACCATATATTTT.

The rearrangement uses TRBV28 and TRBJ2-7; 9 bases fit TRBD1. In germline, CDR1 is MDHEN, CDR2 SYDVKM. V gave up 8 bases and J gave up 4 bases; unmatched junction bases: 15. The CDR3 totals 16 residues. The CDR3 DNA is TGTGCCAGCTGCCGGGACAGGGAACTTAAGGTGTACGAGCAGTACTTC. This encodes CASCRDRELKVYEQYF. Drawing the rest from reference TRBV28 and TRBJ2-7, the complete variable domain is DVKVTQSSRYLVKRTGEKVFLECVQDMDHENMFWYRQDPGLGLRLIYFSYDVKMKEKGDIPEGYSVSREKKERFSLILESASTNQTSMYLCASCRDRELKVYEQYFGPGTRLTVT.

V and J are TRBV14 and TRBJ2-7; TRBD2 matches at 8 bases. V trimming: 4 bases; J trimming: 3 bases; junction bases outside the gene matches: 8. The germline CDR1 and CDR2 sequences are SGHDN and FVKESK. The CDR3 loop spans 15 amino acids. DNA of the CDR3: TGTGCCAGCAGCCCCTACTTGCGGGGGGTCTACGAGCAGTACTTC. As protein: CASSPYLRGVYEQYF.

The chain carries TRBV13 and TRBJ1-5; no clear D. The germline V and J ends were trimmed by 5 bases and 6 bases, with 8 bases remaining between them. The CDR3 consists of 12 residues. Per the germline V gene, CDR1 is PRHDT and CDR2 is FYEKMQ (reference sequence). CDR3 bases: TGTGCCAGCAGCGGCTTCGGTCAGCCCCAGCATTTT. This sequence encodes CASSGFGQPQHF.

The chain has TRBV11-2 and TRBJ1-2, with TRBD1 as a possible D gene (5 bases). With 1 base removed from V and 2 bases from J, the gap between germline ends came to 11 bases. There are 15 residues in the CDR3. Per the germline V gene, CDR1 is SGHAT and CDR2 is FQNNGV. CDR3 sequence (DNA): TGTGCCAGCAGCTTAGGATCAGGGACCAACTATGGCTACACCTTC. Translating it yields CASSLGSGTNYGYTF.

This sequence joins TRBV4-2 and TRBJ2-7; D may be TRBD1 or TRBD2 (5 bases each). V was trimmed by 4 bases and J by 0 bases, leaving 10 bases between them. Germline V CDR1 and CDR2: LGHNA, YNFKEQ. This CDR3 spans 14 amino acids. The CDR3 bases are TGTGCCAGCAGCCCAACCGGGACCTCCTACGAGCAGTACTTC. This sequence encodes CASSPTGTSYEQYF.

The V and J genes are TRBV7-8 and TRBJ2-1; 15 positions agree with TRBD2. Germline lookup yields CDR1 SGHVS and CDR2 FQNEAQ. V was pared by 3 bases and J by 1 base, with 4 bases of the junction left unmatched. CDR3 length: 18 residues. The CDR3 loop is CASSFGLAGGPSYNEQFF. The CDR3 DNA reads TGTGCCAGCAGCTTCGGACTAGCGGGGGGGCCTTCCTACAATGAGCAGTTCTTC.

The genes are TRBV30 and TRBJ2-3; D is perhaps TRBD2 (5 bases). The CDR3 contains 15 residues. Germline V gene sequence: CDR1 GTSNPN, CDR2 SVGIG (reference sequence). Trimming cost V 3 bases and J 4 bases, with 17 bases left between them. The CDR3 nucleotides are TGTGCCTGGAGCGAGGCGGCGGGCGAAGCAGATACGCAGTATTTT. It yields the protein CAWSEAAGEADTQYF.

CDR3 sequence reads: CASSLGLIDEQFF. CDR3 sequence (DNA): TGTGCCAGCAGCTTAGGACTAATCGATGAGCAGTTCTTC. The chain recombines TRBV7-6 with TRBJ2-1, with D possibly matching TRBD2 (5 bases). Germline CDR1 is SGHVS and CDR2 is FNYEAQ. Trimming removed 1 base at V and 8 bases at J, with 9 bases between. CDR3 length: 13 residues.

V gene TRBV7-9 combines with J gene TRBJ2-5; D is possibly TRBD2 (6 bases). The CDR3 is 13 residues long. Trimming shortened V by 5 bases and J by 3 bases, and 10 bases separated the two germline ends. Looked up from germline, CDR1 is SEHNR and CDR2 is FQNEAQ (reference sequence). As DNA, the CDR3 is TGTGCCAGCAGCGGGGGAGGAGAAGAGACCCAGTACTTC. The encoded protein is CASSGGGEETQYF.

The chain couples TRBV27 to TRBJ1-2, with 11 bases that match TRBD1. The V gene's germline CDR1 is MNHEY and CDR2 SMNVEV (reference sequence). This CDR3 spans 16 amino acids. The J segment lost 8 bases and the V segment lost 4 bases, leaving 12 bases of the junction unmatched. The CDR3 here is CASSYLLGQGASGYTF. CDR3 in DNA: TGTGCCAGCAGTTACCTCCTCGGACAGGGGGCATCGGGCTACACCTTC.

V and J are TRBV5-1 and TRBJ1-1, with D uncertain. The ends were cut back, 0 bases at V and 1 base at J, with 10 bases in the middle. The germline gives CDR1 SGHRS, CDR2 YFSETQ. The CDR3 contains 15 residues. CDR3 protein: CASSLGWGGNTEAFF. In DNA, the CDR3 is TGCGCCAGCAGCTTGGGTTGGGGAGGGAACACTGAAGCTTTCTTT.

The chain employs TRBV7-9 and TRBJ1-2; D may be TRBD1 (5 bases). CDR3 length: 14 residues. CDR1 and CDR2 from the germline V gene are SEHNR and FQNEAQ (reference sequence). The V gene lost 5 bases and the J gene lost 4 bases, with 14 bases spanning the gap. CDR3 loop: CASSGSTGVYGYTF. Here the CDR3 DNA reads TGTGCCAGCAGCGGCTCCACGGGGGTCTATGGCTACACCTTC. The full variable domain, its missing parts supplied by reference TRBV7-9 and TRBJ1-2, is DTGVSQNPRHKITKRGQNVTFRCDPISEHNRLYWYRQTLGQGPEFLTYFQNEAQLEKSRLLSDRFSAERPKGSFSTLEIQRTEQGDSAMYLCASSGSTGVYGYTFGSGTRLTVV.

Only one count was recorded for this clone. This chain uses TRBV7-6 with TRBJ2-2; 9 bases are shared with TRBD2. The CDR3 loop spans 17 amino acids. Germline values: CDR1 SGHVS, CDR2 FNYEAQ. J was trimmed by 5 bases and V by 7 bases; bases with no gene match: 14. The DNA for the CDR3 is TGTGCCAGCATCCCCGGATGGGGAGCGGGGGGTACCGGGGAGCTGTTTTTT. It codes for CASIPGWGAGGTGELFF.

The genes are TRBV29-1 and TRBJ2-5; D is tentatively TRBD1 or TRBD2 (5 bases each). The CDR3 covers 13 residues. V lost 7 bases and J lost 6, with 18 bases in between. Germline V gene sequence: CDR1 SQVTM, CDR2 ANQGSEA. The CDR3 DNA follows: TGCAGCGCCAACCGGGACGCCCCCCAGACCCAGTACTTC. Amino acids: CSANRDAPQTQYF.